This TCR beta chain is drawn from a study of blood T cell repertoires in COVID-19. As for the study in general: Samples taken during acute and convalescent COVID-19 were collected in the United States, Italy and Spain. From T cells, B-cell-depleted T cells, or PBMCs came the material, which was cDNA or gDNA.

Repertoires were generated with immunoSEQ multiplex PCR, while TCRdb's copy carries only in-frame clones and drops some. The top ten hold 4% of the sample, which has about 140,000 clones, about 80% seen once. This clone was seen once. The receptor's source is a woman aged 60-70 years with acute or convalescent COVID-19. The sequenced material came from peripheral blood.

The CDR3 protein is CAISESSTGTALFF. In DNA, the CDR3 is TGTGCCATCAGTGAGTCGAGTACTGGGACTGCACTGTTTTTT. The chain links TRBV10-3 to TRBJ1-4, with a tentative D call TRBD1 (5 bases). Germline V CDR1 and CDR2: ENHRY, SYGVKD. The CDR3 length is 14 residues. V gave up 0 bases and J gave up 13 bases, with 15 bases separating them.